This note documents a single T cell receptor (beta chain) sequence. Sequencing of TCR-alpha and TCR-beta chains was unpaired. The protocol was immunoSEQ multiplex PCR, while the TCRdb copy is restricted to in-frame clones and leaves out a portion. The repertoire consists of more than 70,000 clones, with just over 90% occurring once and the leading ten covering around 2%. Thawed, overnight-rested PBMC were stained with GMM-loaded CD1B tetramer, viability dye and anti-CD3, then sorted. The CD1B tetramers carried C32 glucose monomycolate purified from Rhodococcus equi. The sample belongs to a study of T cells in tuberculosis. Input material: CD1b-GMM tetramer-negative cells sorted from PBMCs. This TCR was sampled from an adult woman with latent tuberculosis.

CDR3: CASMEGQAHTDTQYF. The CDR3 DNA sequence: TGTGCCAGCATGGAGGGACAGGCCCACACAGATACGCAGTATTTT. The J gene is TRBJ2-3, the V gene TRBV2; 8 bases match TRBD1. Losses at the gene ends were 7 bases for V and 2 bases for J; bases not matched to a gene: 8. The CDR3 is 15 residues long. Germline CDR1 reads SNHLY; CDR2 reads FYNNEI.